The present T cell receptor (beta chain) was sequenced within a study of T cell responses to AZD1222 COVID-19 vaccine. Study conclusions and caveats: Clonal diversity may have been underestimated in mostly white British donors. Close to half of spike-specific TCRs reportedly recognize unmutated variant regions. Repertoire sampling occurred only after the peak T cell response. Just five to seven people given AZD1222 tested seropositive at baseline.

Sequencing used immunoSEQ multiplex PCR; TCRdb keeps in-frame clones, though not all of them. Found here are 90,000 to 120,000 clones, around nine tenths of them singletons; the top ten hold approximately 22%. CDR1 and CDR2 from the germline V gene are SGHKS and YYEKEE (reference sequence). V trimming: 4 bases; J trimming: 2 bases; junction bases outside the gene matches: 9. This CDR3 is built from 16 residues. In regard to this clone: The antigen is undetermined.

This rearrangement joins TRBV5-5 to TRBJ1-5; 7 positions agree with TRBD1. This clonotype was obtained from an adult in good health. This specimen was peripheral blood, taken on day 0 of AZD1222 vaccination. The CDR3 sequence is CASSDHGQVGNQPQHF. CDR3 DNA sequence: TGTGCCAGCAGCGACCACGGACAGGTAGGCAATCAGCCCCAGCATTTT.